This record looks at one TCR beta chain sequence and its context. Its target is not known. At one of its ends the junction is not consistent with the germline gene, which may arise from a read error. TCRdb re-called the reads with MiXCR, one entry per CDR3 protein. The sample includes 200,000 to 250,000 distinct CDR3 sequences, 38% seen only once; the top ten take 55% to 60%. The data stem from a study of T cell repertoires in cytomegalovirus infection. Whole-study context: Indicated by public TCR beta signatures were CMV infection and matching HLA type.

Study findings and constraints: Clonotypes of TCR beta that were HLA-C-restricted and CMV-specific dominated the ex vivo response. Summed frequency of shared TCR beta families picked out CMV carriers who also had the relevant HLA.

CDR3 length: 10 residues. CDR1 is SNHLY and CDR2 is FYNNEI in the germline V gene. The material sequenced was CD8+ T cells from cultured PBMCs, taken from culture after CMV antigen stimulation. This chain links TRBV2 with TRBJ2-3, with D maybe TRBD2 (6 bases). The TCR comes from a human donor in good health (CMV status not recorded). Some clones in this sample may be carry-over from other donors' samples. Here the CDR3 reads CASSPGTQNF. CDR3 sequence (DNA): TGTGCCAGCAGTCCCGGGACTCAGAATTTT.